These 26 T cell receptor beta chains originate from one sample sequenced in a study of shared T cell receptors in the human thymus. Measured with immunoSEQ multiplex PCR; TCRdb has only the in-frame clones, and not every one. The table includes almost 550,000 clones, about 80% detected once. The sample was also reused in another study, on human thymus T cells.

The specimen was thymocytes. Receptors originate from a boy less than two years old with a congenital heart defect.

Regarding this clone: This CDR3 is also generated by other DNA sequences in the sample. The CDR3 nucleotides are TGTGCCAGCAGTTCCGGGTCCTACGAGCAGTACTTC. Protein sequence: CASSSGSYEQYF. The chain links TRBV6-5 to TRBJ2-7; D not certain. The V and J ends lost 4 bases and 1 base respectively, with 5 bases between them. In germline, CDR1 is MNHEY, CDR2 SVGAGI. The CDR3 spans 12 residues.

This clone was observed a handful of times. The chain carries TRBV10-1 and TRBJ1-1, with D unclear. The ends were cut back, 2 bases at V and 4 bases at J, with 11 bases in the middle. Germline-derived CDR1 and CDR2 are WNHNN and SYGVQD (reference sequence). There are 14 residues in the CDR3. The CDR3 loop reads CASSENRLGTEAFF. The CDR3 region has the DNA TGCGCCAGCAGTGAGAACAGATTGGGCACTGAAGCTTTCTTT.

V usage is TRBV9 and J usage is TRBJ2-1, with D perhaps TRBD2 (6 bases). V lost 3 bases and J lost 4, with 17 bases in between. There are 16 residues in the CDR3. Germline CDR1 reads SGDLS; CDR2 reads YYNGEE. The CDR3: CASSAPRTGLYNEQFF. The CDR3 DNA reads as TGTGCCAGCAGCGCCCCCAGAACGGGACTGTACAATGAGCAGTTCTTC.

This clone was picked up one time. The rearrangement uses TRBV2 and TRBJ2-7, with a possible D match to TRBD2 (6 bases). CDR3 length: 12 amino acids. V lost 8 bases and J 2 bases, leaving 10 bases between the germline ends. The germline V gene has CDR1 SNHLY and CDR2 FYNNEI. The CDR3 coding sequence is TGTGCCAGCCGCGGGGACCCCTACGAGCAGTACTTC. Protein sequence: CASRGDPYEQYF. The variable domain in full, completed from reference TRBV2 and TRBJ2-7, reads EPEVTQTPSHQVTQMGQEVILRCVPISNHLYFYWYRQILGQKVEFLVSFYNNEISEKSEIFDDQFSVERPDGSNFTLKIRSTKLEDSAMYFCASRGDPYEQYFGPGTRLTVT.

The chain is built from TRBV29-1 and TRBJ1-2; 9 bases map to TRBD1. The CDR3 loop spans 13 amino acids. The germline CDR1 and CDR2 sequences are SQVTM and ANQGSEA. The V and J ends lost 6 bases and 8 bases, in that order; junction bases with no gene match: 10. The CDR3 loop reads CSVPGQGLGGYTF. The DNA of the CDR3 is TGCAGCGTGCCGGGACAGGGTCTTGGCGGCTACACCTTC.

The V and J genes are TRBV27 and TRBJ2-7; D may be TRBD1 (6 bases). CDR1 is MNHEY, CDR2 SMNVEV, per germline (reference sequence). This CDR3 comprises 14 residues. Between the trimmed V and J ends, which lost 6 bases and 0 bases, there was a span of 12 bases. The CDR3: CASRIQGLSYEQYF. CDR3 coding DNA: TGTGCCAGCAGGATACAGGGCCTCTCCTACGAGCAGTACTTC.

CDR3 nucleotide sequence: TGTGCCAGCAGCTTCTGGACTAGCGGTAGAGATACGCAGTATTTT. Protein product: CASSFWTSGRDTQYF. The V call is TRBV11-2, the J call TRBJ2-3; 10 nucleotides line up with TRBD2. Germline V CDR1 and CDR2: SGHAT, FQNNGV. The V segment lost 3 bases and the J segment 5 bases; nucleotides outside the gene matches: 5. The CDR3 has 15 residues.

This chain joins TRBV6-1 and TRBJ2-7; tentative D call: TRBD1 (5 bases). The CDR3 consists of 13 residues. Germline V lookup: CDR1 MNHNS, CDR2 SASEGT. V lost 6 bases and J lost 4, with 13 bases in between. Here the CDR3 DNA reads TGTGCCAGCAGGGATGACAGTGCGTACGAGCAGTACTTC. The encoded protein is CASRDDSAYEQYF.

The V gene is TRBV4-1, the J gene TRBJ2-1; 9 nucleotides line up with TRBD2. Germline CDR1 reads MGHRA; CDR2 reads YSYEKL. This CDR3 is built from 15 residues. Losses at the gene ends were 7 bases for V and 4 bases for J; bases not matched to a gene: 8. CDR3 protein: CASNRGGDLYNEQFF. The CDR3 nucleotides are TGCGCCAGCAACCGCGGGGGGGACCTATACAATGAGCAGTTCTTC.

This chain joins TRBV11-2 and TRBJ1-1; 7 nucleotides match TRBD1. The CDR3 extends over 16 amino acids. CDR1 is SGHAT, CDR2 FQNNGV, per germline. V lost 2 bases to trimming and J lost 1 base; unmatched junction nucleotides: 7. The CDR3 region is CASSLSGTVQNTEAFF. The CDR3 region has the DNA TGTGCCAGCAGCTTATCCGGGACAGTACAGAACACTGAAGCTTTCTTT.

The CDR3 loop reads CASSYCGSDSDTQYF. The DNA of the CDR3 is TGTGCCAGCAGTTACTGCGGGAGTGACTCAGATACGCAGTATTTT. The V and J genes are TRBV6-5 and TRBJ2-3, with TRBD2 identical over 7 bases. Germline V gene lookup returns CDR1 MNHEY and CDR2 SVGAGI. V shed 1 base, J shed 4 bases, and the junction held 5 bases outside the gene matches. This CDR3 is built from 15 residues.

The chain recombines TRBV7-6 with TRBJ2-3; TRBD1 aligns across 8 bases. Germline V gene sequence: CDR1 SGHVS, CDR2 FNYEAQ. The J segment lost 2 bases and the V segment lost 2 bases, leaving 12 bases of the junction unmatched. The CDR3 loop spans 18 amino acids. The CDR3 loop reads CASSLRQGRGAYTDTQYF. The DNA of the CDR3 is TGTGCCAGCAGCTTAAGACAGGGGAGAGGGGCATACACAGATACGCAGTATTTT. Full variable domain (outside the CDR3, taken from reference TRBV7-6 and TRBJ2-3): GAGVSQSPRYKVTKRGQDVALRCDPISGHVSLYWYRQALGQGPEFLTYFNYEAQQDKSGLPNDRFSAERPEGSISTLTIQRTEQRDSAMYRCASSLRQGRGAYTDTQYFGPGTRLTVL.

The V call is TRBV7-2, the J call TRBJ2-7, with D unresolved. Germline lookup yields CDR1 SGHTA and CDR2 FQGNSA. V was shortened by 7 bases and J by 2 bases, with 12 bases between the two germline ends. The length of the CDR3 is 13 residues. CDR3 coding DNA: TGTGCCAGCACCTATCCCTCGGCCTACGAGCAGTACTTC. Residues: CASTYPSAYEQYF. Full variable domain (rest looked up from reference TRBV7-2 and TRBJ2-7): GAGVSQSPSNKVTEKGKDVELRCDPISGHTALYWYRQSLGQGLEFLIYFQGNSAPDKSGLPSDRFSAERTGGSVSTLTIQRTQQEDSAVYLCASTYPSAYEQYFGPGTRLTVT.

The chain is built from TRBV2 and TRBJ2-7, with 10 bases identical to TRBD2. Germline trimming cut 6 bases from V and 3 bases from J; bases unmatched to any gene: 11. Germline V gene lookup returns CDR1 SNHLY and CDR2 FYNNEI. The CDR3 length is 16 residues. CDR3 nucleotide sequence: TGTGCCAGCAGCACCCCTCCTAGCGGGAGTTTCTACGAGCAGTACTTC. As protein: CASSTPPSGSFYEQYF.

The CDR3 loop reads CARRVSGNTIYF. As DNA, the CDR3 is TGTGCCAGGCGGGTCTCTGGAAACACCATATATTTT. This rearrangement joins TRBV2 to TRBJ1-3; D gene ambiguous. The CDR3 is 12 amino acids. V was trimmed by 9 bases and J by 0 bases, leaving 6 bases between them. CDR1 and CDR2 (germline): SNHLY, FYNNEI.

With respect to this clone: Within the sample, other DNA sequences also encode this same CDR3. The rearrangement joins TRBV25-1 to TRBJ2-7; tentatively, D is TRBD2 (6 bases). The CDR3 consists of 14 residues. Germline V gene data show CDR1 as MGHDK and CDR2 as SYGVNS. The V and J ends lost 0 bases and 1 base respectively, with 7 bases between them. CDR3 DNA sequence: TGTGCCAGCAGTGAATATGGAGGGTCCTACGAGCAGTACTTC. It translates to CASSEYGGSYEQYF.

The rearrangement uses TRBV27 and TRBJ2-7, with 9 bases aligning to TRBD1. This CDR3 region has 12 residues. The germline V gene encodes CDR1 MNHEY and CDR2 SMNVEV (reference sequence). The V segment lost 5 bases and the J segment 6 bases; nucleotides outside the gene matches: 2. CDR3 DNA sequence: TGTGCCAGCAGTCCGACAGGGGGCGAGCAGTACTTC. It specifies CASSPTGGEQYF.

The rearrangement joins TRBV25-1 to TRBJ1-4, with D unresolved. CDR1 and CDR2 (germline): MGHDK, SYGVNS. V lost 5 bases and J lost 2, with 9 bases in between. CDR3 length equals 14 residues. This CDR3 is CASSRISTNEKLFF. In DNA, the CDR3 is TGTGCCAGCAGTAGAATTAGCACTAATGAAAAACTGTTTTTT.

This CDR3 reads CASSLLRASTGGREQFF. The CDR3 bases are TGTGCCAGCAGTTTATTGAGGGCCTCCACAGGGGGCAGAGAGCAGTTCTTC. The rearrangement uses TRBV27 and TRBJ2-1, with 9 bases aligning to TRBD1. Trimming removed 1 base from V and 10 bases from J; junction bases left unmatched: 14. From germline, CDR1 is MNHEY and CDR2 SMNVEV (reference sequence). This CDR3 spans 17 amino acids.

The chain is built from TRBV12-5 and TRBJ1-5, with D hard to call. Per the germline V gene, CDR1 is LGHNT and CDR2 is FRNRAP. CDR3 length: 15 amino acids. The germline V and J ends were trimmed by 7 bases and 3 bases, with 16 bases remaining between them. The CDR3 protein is CASAAPTADNQPQHF. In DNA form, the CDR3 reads TGTGCTAGTGCCGCCCCTACAGCGGACAATCAGCCCCAGCATTTT.

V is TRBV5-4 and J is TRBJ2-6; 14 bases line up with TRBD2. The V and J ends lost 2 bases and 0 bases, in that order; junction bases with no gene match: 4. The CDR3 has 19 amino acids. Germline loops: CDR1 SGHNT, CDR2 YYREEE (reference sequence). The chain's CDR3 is CASSFGTSGGYSGANVLTF. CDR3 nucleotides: TGTGCCAGCAGCTTCGGGACTAGCGGGGGATACTCTGGGGCCAACGTCCTGACTTTC. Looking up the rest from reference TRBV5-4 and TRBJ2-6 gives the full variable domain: ETGVTQSPTHLIKTRGQQVTLRCSSQSGHNTVSWYQQALGQGPQFIFQYYREEENGRGNFPPRFSGLQFPNYSSELNVNALELDDSALYLCASSFGTSGGYSGANVLTFGAGSRLTVL.

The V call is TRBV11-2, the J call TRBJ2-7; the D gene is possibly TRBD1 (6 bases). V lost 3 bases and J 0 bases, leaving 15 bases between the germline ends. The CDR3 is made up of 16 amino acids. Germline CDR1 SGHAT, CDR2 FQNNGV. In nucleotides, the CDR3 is TGTGCCAGCAGCTTTCTACCGGGACAAAGCTCCTACGAGCAGTACTTC. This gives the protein CASSFLPGQSSYEQYF.

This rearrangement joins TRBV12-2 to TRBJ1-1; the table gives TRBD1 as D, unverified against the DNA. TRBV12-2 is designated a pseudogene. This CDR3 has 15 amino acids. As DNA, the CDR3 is TGTGCAAGTCGCTTAGCTCCCCCTGACAGCCCTGAAGCTTTCTTT. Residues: CASRLAPPDSPEAFF.

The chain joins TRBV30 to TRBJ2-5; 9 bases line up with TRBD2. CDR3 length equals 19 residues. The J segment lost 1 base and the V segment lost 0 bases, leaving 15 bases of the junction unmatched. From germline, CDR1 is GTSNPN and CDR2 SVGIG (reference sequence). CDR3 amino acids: CAWSVLGKWAGGPQETQYF. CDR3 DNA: TGTGCCTGGAGTGTACTTGGGAAATGGGCGGGAGGGCCCCAAGAGACCCAGTACTTC.

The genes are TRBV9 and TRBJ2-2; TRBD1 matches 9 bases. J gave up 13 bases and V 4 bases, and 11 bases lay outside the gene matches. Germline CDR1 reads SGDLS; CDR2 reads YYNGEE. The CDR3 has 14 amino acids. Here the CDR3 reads CASSPMDRGERLFF. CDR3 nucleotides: TGTGCCAGCAGCCCGATGGACAGGGGCGAAAGGCTGTTTTTT.

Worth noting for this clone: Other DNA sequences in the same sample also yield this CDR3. The CDR3 sequence is CASSPRDSSYEQYF. CDR3 coding DNA: TGTGCCAGCTCACCACGGGACAGTTCCTACGAGCAGTACTTC. The chain employs TRBV18 and TRBJ2-7; 7 nucleotides line up with TRBD1. Germline V gene sequence: CDR1 KGHSH, CDR2 LQKENI. The V and J ends lost 1 base and 1 base, in that order; junction bases with no gene match: 1. This CDR3 spans 14 amino acids. Full variable domain (rest looked up from reference TRBV18 and TRBJ2-7): NAGVMQNPRHLVRRRGQEARLRCSPMKGHSHVYWYRQLPEEGLKFMVYLQKENIIDESGMPKERFSAEFPKEGPSILRIQQVVRGDSAAYFCASSPRDSSYEQYFGPGTRLTVT.